Listed below are T cell receptor beta chains from one sample, sequenced in a study of cytomegalovirus exposure and HLA in healthy donors. Using immunoSEQ multiplex PCR, the repertoire was profiled, and TCRdb retains in-frame clones only, with some absent. The sample shows 150,000 to 200,000 clones, about 85% of them seen only once. Material: PBMCs. The receptors were sampled from a young man in good health and CMV-seropositive. Each CDR3 is given with its conserved first and last residue. D genes are given only for firm matches. A row's size may be missing; if present it is once, few, many or a size class.

j_call d_call clone_size v_call cdr3_length cdr3_aa cdr3_nt
TRBJ2-7 - - TRBV29-1 15 CSLGPTGRAVYEQYF TGCAGCCTGGGGCCGACAGGCCGCGCGGTCTACGAGCAGTACTTC
TRBJ1-1 TRBD1 - TRBV30 15 CAWSDTGGGNTEAFF TGTGCCTGGAGTGATACAGGGGGAGGTAACACTGAAGCTTTCTTT
TRBJ1-6 - - TRBV19 15 CASSIWGTTDSPLHF TGTGCCAGTAGTATTTGGGGGACAACTGATTCACCCCTCCACTTT
TRBJ2-7 TRBD1 once TRBV19 15 CASSMQDRGAYEQYF TGTGCCAGTAGTATGCAGGACAGGGGGGCCTACGAGCAGTACTTC
TRBJ2-3 - - TRBV27 14 CASSPLAYTDTQYF TGTGCCAGCAGTCCTCTAGCTTACACAGATACGCAGTATTTT
TRBJ1-4 - - TRBV29-1 11 CSAGLDEKLFF TGCAGCGCCGGACTCGATGAAAAACTGTTTTTT
TRBJ2-1 - few TRBV6-4 15 CASSVEGSSYNEQFF TGTGCCAGCAGTGTCGAGGGAAGCTCCTACAATGAGCAGTTCTTC
TRBJ1-1 - - TRBV28 13 CASSLDTNTEAFF TGTGCCAGCAGCCTGGACACGAACACTGAAGCTTTCTTT
TRBJ2-3 - - TRBV7-9 14 CASSLDRTTDTQYF TGTGCCAGCAGCCTAGACAGGACCACAGATACGCAGTATTTT
TRBJ2-1 - - TRBV2 11 CASSPESEQFF TGTGCCAGCAGTCCCGAGAGTGAGCAGTTCTTC
TRBJ2-3 TRBD2 - TRBV5-4 18 CASSLGAGGTLSTDTQYF TGTGCCAGCAGCTTGGGGGCGGGGGGAACACTTAGCACAGATACGCAGTATTTT
TRBJ2-3 TRBD2 many TRBV4-2 19 CASSQEMVDLAGSTDTQYF TGTGCCAGCAGCCAAGAAATGGTGGATCTAGCGGGGAGCACAGATACGCAGTATTTT
TRBJ2-4 TRBD1 - TRBV28 16 CASSLGAGGPKNIQYF TGTGCCAGCAGTCTGGGCGCAGGGGGCCCCAAAAACATTCAGTACTTC
TRBJ2-2 - many TRBV2 16 CASSASGYKSTGELFF TGTGCCAGCAGTGCCTCGGGGTATAAGAGCACCGGGGAGCTGTTTTTT
TRBJ1-5 - - TRBV7-8 16 CASSSREAPSNQPQHF TGTGCCAGCAGCTCTCGGGAAGCGCCTTCCAATCAGCCCCAGCATTTT
TRBJ2-2 TRBD2 - TRBV2 14 CAGKAGINTGELFF TGTGCCGGCAAAGCGGGGATTAACACCGGGGAGCTGTTTTTT
TRBJ1-2 TRBD1 - TRBV12-5 16 CASGRMIGTGVDGYTF TGTGCTAGTGGTCGCATGATAGGGACAGGTGTCGATGGCTACACCTTC
TRBJ1-3 - - TRBV19 14 CASRIRRSGNTIYF TGTGCCAGTAGAATCAGGCGCTCTGGAAACACCATATATTTT
TRBJ1-1 - - TRBV14 13 CASSQVWGPEAFF TGTGCCAGCAGCCAAGTATGGGGGCCTGAAGCTTTCTTT
TRBJ2-2 TRBD1 - TRBV2 15 CASSPDRGPTGELFF TGTGCCAGCAGTCCGGACAGGGGGCCAACCGGGGAGCTGTTTTTT
TRBJ1-1 - - TRBV7-2 13 CASSSRGNTEAFF TGTGCCAGCAGCTCCCGGGGTAACACTGAAGCTTTCTTT
TRBJ1-1 - once TRBV5-1 14 CASREGGAGTEAFF TGCGCCAGCAGGGAGGGTGGGGCGGGCACCGAAGCTTTCTTT
TRBJ1-1 TRBD1 few TRBV30 12 CARSGQGRKAFF TGTGCCCGGTCGGGACAGGGAAGAAAAGCTTTCTTT
TRBJ2-5 TRBD2 - TRBV14 13 CASRKVAGQTQYF TGTGCCAGCAGGAAGGTAGCGGGCCAGACCCAGTACTTC
TRBJ2-3 - - TRBV6-5 14 CASSKRLITDTQYF TGTGCCAGCAGCAAGAGACTTATCACAGATACGCAGTATTTT
TRBJ2-3 - - TRBV14 13 CASSPLAQGTQYF TGTGCCAGCAGTCCTCTAGCGCAAGGGACGCAGTATTTT
TRBJ1-5 - - TRBV2 12 CASSGGPQPQHF TGTGCCAGCAGTGGGGGGCCGCAGCCCCAGCATTTT
TRBJ1-4 - - TRBV5-1 17 CASSSVPTHATNEKLFF TGCGCCAGCAGCTCCGTACCTACCCATGCAACTAATGAAAAACTGTTTTTT
TRBJ2-7 TRBD1 - TRBV25-1 15 CASSAADRGYYEQYF TGTGCCAGCAGTGCAGCCGACAGGGGCTACTACGAGCAGTACTTC
TRBJ1-2 TRBD1 - TRBV18 13 CASSPWQGDGYTF TGTGCCAGCTCACCATGGCAGGGGGATGGCTACACCTTC
TRBJ2-1 TRBD2 - TRBV13 16 CASSFPGLAENNEQFF TGTGCCAGCAGTTTTCCGGGACTAGCGGAGAACAATGAGCAGTTCTTC
TRBJ2-7 TRBD2 once TRBV30 15 CAWSAFGLVRGEQYF TGTGCCTGGAGTGCCTTTGGACTAGTCCGGGGCGAGCAGTACTTC
TRBJ1-1 - few TRBV7-2 13 CASSSPGFTEAFF TGTGCCAGCAGCTCTCCGGGGTTCACTGAAGCTTTCTTT
TRBJ1-1 TRBD1 - TRBV6-5 15 CASSYSGQTNTEAFF TGTGCCAGCAGTTACTCGGGACAGACAAACACTGAAGCTTTCTTT
TRBJ2-1 TRBD1 - TRBV18 15 CASSAPTGTYNEQFF TGTGCCAGTTCGGCCCCGACAGGGACCTACAATGAGCAGTTCTTC
TRBJ2-7 TRBD2 - TRBV27 14 CASRLAGASYEQYF TGTGCCAGCAGGTTAGCGGGAGCTTCCTACGAGCAGTACTTC